One sample yielded the 13 T cell receptor beta chains listed below, sequenced in a study of CD8 T cells in Susac syndrome. cDNA came from about 0.51 to 1 ug RNA primed by random hexamers. From the immunoSEQ multiplex PCR reads, TCRdb called clonotypes with MiXCR, one entry per CDR3 protein. The sample holds roughly 160,000 distinct CDR3 sequences, 90% to 97% seen once. Sequencing was performed on CD4+ T cells from PBMCs. The receptors derive from a human donor with Susac syndrome.

Points on this clonotype: A read error may account for a junction end that differs from germline. The chain carries TRBV7-9 and TRBJ1-4; no firm D call. Germline V gene sequence: CDR1 SEHNR, CDR2 FQNEAQ (reference sequence). The CDR3 length is 13 residues. The CDR3 nucleotides read TGTGCCAGCAGCATAGCGACGGCTGAAAAACTGTTTTTT. Translating gives CASSIATAEKLFF.

The chain recombines TRBV7-2 with TRBJ1-1, with D perhaps matching TRBD1 (6 bases). The CDR3 sequence is 15 residues long. The V end lost 1 base, the J end lost 4 bases, and 13 bases lay between the germline ends. The germline CDR1 and CDR2 sequences are SGHTA and FQGNSA. Here the CDR3 reads CASSLGGGLGTEAFF. In nucleotides, the CDR3 is TGTGCCAGCAGCTTAGGAGGGGGGCTTGGCACTGAAGCTTTCTTT.

This chain links TRBV3-1 with TRBJ2-1; 9 nucleotides line up with TRBD2. The CDR3 runs to 17 residues. Germline V CDR1 and CDR2: LGHDT, YNNKEL (reference sequence). With V trimmed by 1 base and J by 0 bases, 4 bases remained unmatched. CDR3 sequence: CASSQAGLAFSYNEQFF. As DNA, the CDR3 is TGTGCCAGCAGCCAAGCGGGACTAGCCTTCTCCTACAATGAGCAGTTCTTC.

The J gene is TRBJ2-3, the V gene TRBV25-1; D gene uncertain. CDR1 MGHDK and CDR2 SYGVNS come from the germline V gene. This CDR3 comprises 12 residues. V dropped 4 bases and J dropped 3 bases, with 5 bases sitting between them. CDR3 DNA sequence: TGTGCCAGCAGTGGGTTTACAGATACGCAGTATTTT. Amino acid sequence: CASSGFTDTQYF.

The chain uses TRBV4-3 and TRBJ1-2, with no clear D. This CDR3 has 15 amino acids. Germline V gives CDR1 LGHNA, CDR2 YSLEER. Trimming took 4 bases from V and 5 from J, leaving 17 bases between them. As DNA, the CDR3 is TGCGCCAGCAGCCTGGCGGGATCAACCGCTTATGGCTACACCTTC. The encoded protein is CASSLAGSTAYGYTF.

The V and J genes are TRBV20-1 and TRBJ2-2, with TRBD1 matching over 7 bases. The germline V gene has CDR1 DFQATT and CDR2 SNEGSKA (reference sequence). The CDR3 length is 14 residues. Trimming cost V 6 bases and J 0 bases; bases outside gene matches: 4. Written as DNA, the CDR3 is TGCAGTGCCCGGGACAGCCCGAACACCGGGGAGCTGTTTTTT. This sequence encodes CSARDSPNTGELFF.

The gene calls are TRBV12-3 or TRBV12-4 and TRBJ1-1; D ambiguous. CDR3 size: 13 residues. V lost 6 bases, J lost 3 bases, and 11 bases lay in between. The CDR3 DNA follows: TGTGCCAGCAGAGTAACGGGGTACACTGAAGCTTTCTTT. Amino acid sequence: CASRVTGYTEAFF.

The chain has TRBV20-1 and TRBJ2-5, with no clear D. V was cut by 4 bases and J by 5 bases, with 5 bases left in between. The germline gives CDR1 DFQATT, CDR2 SNEGSKA (reference sequence). The CDR3 has 10 residues. DNA of the CDR3: TGCAGTGCTAACAGCGAGACCCAGTACTTC. Translation gives CSANSETQYF.

The V call is TRBV29-1, the J call TRBJ2-3; 15 bases agree with TRBD2. CDR3 length: 15 residues. Losses at the gene ends were 4 bases for V and 6 bases for J; bases not matched to a gene: 5. Germline CDR1 is SQVTM and CDR2 is ANQGSEA. In DNA, the CDR3 is TGCAGCGTTGGTGGGACTAGCGGGGGGCTGGATACGCAGTATTTT. Protein: CSVGGTSGGLDTQYF.

The V and J genes are TRBV3-1 and TRBJ1-4; no clear D. This CDR3 has 12 residues. Germline assignment: CDR1 LGHDT and CDR2 YNNKEL (reference sequence). Trimming pared 3 bases from V and 5 bases from J, leaving 4 bases between. The CDR3 here is CASSHPNEKLFF. The CDR3, as DNA: TGTGCCAGCAGCCATCCGAATGAAAAACTGTTTTTT.

V gene TRBV28 combines with J gene TRBJ2-5; 9 bases line up with TRBD2. From germline, CDR1 is MDHEN and CDR2 SYDVKM. The CDR3 has 15 residues. V gave up 2 bases and J gave up 3 bases; unmatched junction bases: 4. The CDR3: CASSLAGGPKETQYF. In DNA form, the CDR3 reads TGTGCCAGCAGTTTAGCGGGAGGGCCGAAAGAGACCCAGTACTTC.

This clonotype occurred once. The V and J genes are TRBV29-1 and TRBJ1-2; 8 nucleotides match TRBD1. CDR3 length equals 14 residues. Germline CDR1 is SQVTM and CDR2 is ANQGSEA. Trimming at V came to 4 bases and at J to 7 bases, leaving 11 bases not matched to a gene. The CDR3 protein is CSVATQQGVPGYTF. The CDR3 DNA follows: TGCAGCGTTGCTACCCAACAGGGGGTCCCTGGCTACACCTTC.

This clonotype is a singleton in its sample. The rearrangement uses TRBV20-1 and TRBJ1-1; D may be TRBD1 (5 bases). This CDR3 region has 12 residues. The V and J ends lost 4 bases and 12 bases respectively, with 18 bases between them. Germline values: CDR1 DFQATT, CDR2 SNEGSKA (reference sequence). In DNA, the CDR3 is TGCAGTGCTACTATCGGGGCCTCCGAATCTTTCTTT. Its protein product is CSATIGASESFF.